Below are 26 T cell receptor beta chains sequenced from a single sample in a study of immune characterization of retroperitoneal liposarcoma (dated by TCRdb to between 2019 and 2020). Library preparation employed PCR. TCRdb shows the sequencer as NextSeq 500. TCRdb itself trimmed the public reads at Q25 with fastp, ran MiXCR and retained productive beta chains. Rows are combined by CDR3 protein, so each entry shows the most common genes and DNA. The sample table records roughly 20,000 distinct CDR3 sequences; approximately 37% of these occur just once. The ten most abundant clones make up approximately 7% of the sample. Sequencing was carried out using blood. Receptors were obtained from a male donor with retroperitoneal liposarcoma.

The CDR3 DNA is TGTGCCAGCAGTTACTCTGGACAGGGAGGCGAGCAGTACTTC. This translates into CASSYSGQGGEQYF. The chain employs TRBV6-5 and TRBJ2-5; 8 bases are a match to TRBD1. The J call may be in error: the DNA end matches TRBJ2-7 better. CDR1 MNHEY and CDR2 SVGAGI come from the germline V gene. CDR3 length equals 14 residues.

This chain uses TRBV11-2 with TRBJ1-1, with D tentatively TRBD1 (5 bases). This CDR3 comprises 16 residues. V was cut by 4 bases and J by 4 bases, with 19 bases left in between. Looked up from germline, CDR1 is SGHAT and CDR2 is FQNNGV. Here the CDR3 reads CASSSGRGLRGTEAFF. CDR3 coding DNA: TGTGCCAGCAGCTCGGGGAGGGGCCTGAGGGGCACTGAAGCTTTCTTT.

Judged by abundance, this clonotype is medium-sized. CDR3 protein: CASRRGTSGRASNEQYF. The DNA of the CDR3 is TGTGCCAGCAGGCGAGGGACTAGCGGGAGGGCATCGAACGAGCAGTACTTC. The gene calls are TRBV6-1 and TRBJ2-5, with 16 bases lining up with TRBD2. TRBJ2-7 explains the end of the DNA better; the J call may be wrong. From germline, CDR1 is MNHNS and CDR2 SASEGT. The length of the CDR3 is 17 residues.

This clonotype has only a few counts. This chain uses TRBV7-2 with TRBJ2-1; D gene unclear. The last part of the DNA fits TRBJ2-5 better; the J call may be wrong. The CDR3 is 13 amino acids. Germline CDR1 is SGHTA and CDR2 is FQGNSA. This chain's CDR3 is CASSLNRQETQYF. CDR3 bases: TGTGCCAGCAGCTTAAATCGTCAAGAGACCCAGTACTTC.

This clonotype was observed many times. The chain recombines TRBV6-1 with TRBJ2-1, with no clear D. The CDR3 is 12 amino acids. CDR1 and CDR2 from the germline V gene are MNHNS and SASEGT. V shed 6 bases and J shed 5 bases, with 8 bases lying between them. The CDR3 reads CASRDRDNEQFF. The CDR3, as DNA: TGTGCCAGCAGGGATCGGGACAATGAGCAGTTCTTC.

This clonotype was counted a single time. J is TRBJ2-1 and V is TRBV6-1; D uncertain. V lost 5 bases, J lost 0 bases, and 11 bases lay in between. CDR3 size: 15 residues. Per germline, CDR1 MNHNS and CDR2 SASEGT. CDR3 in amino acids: CASSPSTRSYNEQFF. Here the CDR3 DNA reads TGTGCCAGCAGTCCGTCTACTCGCTCCTACAATGAGCAGTTCTTC.

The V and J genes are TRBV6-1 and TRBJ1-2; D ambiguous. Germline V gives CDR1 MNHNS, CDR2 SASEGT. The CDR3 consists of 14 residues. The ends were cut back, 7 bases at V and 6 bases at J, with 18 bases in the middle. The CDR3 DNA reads TGTGCCAGCACCCGGGCGGGCCTCGGCGATGGCTACACCTTC. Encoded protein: CASTRAGLGDGYTF.

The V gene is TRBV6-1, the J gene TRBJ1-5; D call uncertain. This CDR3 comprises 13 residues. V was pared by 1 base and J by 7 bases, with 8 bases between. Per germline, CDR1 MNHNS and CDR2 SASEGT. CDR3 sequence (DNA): TGTGCCAGCAGTGAAGGAGGTTGGCAGCCCCAGCATTTT. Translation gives CASSEGGWQPQHF.

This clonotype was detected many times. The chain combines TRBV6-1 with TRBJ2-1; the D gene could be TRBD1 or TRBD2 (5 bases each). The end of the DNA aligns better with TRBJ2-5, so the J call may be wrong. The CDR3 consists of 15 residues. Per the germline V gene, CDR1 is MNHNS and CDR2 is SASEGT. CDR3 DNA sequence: TGTGCCAGCAGTCACCGGGACGCGTGGAGTGAGACCCAGTACTTC. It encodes CASSHRDAWSETQYF.

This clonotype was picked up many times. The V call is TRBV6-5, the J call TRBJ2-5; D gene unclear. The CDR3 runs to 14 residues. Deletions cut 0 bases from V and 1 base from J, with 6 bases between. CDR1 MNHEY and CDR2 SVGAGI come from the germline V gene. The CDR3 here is CASSYSSFQETQYF. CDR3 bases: TGTGCCAGCAGTTACTCGAGTTTCCAAGAGACCCAGTACTTC.

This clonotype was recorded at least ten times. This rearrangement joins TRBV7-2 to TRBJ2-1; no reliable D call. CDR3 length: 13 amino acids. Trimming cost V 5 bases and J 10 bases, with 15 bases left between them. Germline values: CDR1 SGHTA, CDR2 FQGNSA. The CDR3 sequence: CASSPNGWNEQFF. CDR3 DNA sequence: TGTGCCAGCAGCCCGAACGGGTGGAACGAGCAGTTCTTC.

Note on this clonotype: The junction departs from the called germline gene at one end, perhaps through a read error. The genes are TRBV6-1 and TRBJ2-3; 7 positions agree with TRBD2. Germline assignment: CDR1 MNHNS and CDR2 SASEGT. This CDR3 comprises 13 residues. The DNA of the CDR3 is TGTGCCATCGGGGGGAGGGTAGCAGAGACGCAGTATTTT. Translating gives CAIGGRVAETQYF.

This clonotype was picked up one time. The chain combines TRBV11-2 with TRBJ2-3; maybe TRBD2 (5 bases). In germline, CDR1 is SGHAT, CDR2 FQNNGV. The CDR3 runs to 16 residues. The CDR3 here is CDMSTTGFSYTDTQYF. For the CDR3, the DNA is TGTGACATGAGTACAACGGGGTTTTCTTACACGGATACGCAGTATTTT.

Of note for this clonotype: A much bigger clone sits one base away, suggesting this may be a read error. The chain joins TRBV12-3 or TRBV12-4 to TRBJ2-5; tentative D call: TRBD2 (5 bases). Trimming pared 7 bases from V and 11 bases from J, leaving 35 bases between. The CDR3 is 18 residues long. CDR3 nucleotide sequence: TGTGCCAGCACCTTCCGGACCCGAGGGATTAGCTCCTACATTGAGCAGTACTTC. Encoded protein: CASTFRTRGISSYIEQYF.

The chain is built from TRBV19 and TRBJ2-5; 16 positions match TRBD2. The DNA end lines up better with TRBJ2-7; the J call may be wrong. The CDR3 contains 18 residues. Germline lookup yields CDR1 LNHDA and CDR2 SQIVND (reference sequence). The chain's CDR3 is CASSHPRGLAGGRYEQYF. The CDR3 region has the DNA TGTGCCAGTAGTCACCCCCGGGGACTAGCGGGGGGGCGGTACGAGCAGTACTTC.

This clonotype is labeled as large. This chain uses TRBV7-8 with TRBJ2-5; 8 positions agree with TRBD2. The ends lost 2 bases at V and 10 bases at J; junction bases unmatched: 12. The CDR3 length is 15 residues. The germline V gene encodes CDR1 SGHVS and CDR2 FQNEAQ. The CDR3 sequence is CASSLSVETGGVQYF. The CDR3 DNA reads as TGTGCCAGCAGCTTAAGCGTGGAAACGGGGGGGGTCCAGTACTTC.

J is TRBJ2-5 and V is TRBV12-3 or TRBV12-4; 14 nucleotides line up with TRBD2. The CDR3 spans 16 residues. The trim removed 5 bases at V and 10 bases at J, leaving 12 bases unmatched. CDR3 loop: CASSAGTSGGLRVQYF. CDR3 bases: TGTGCCAGCAGTGCCGGGACTAGCGGGGGCCTTAGGGTCCAGTACTTC.

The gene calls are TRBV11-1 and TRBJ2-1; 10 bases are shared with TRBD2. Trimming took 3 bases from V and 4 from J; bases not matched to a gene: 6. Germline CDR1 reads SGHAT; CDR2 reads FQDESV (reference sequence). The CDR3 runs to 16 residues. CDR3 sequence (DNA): TGTGCCAGCAGCTTTCAGTCACTAGCGGGGTACAATGAGCAGTTCTTC. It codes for CASSFQSLAGYNEQFF. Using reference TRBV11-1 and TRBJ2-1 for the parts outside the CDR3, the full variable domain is EAEVAQSPRYKITEKSQAVAFWCDPISGHATLYWYRQILGQGPELLVQFQDESVVDDSQLPKDRFSAERLKGVDSTLKIQPAELGDSAMYLCASSFQSLAGYNEQFFGPGTRLTVL.

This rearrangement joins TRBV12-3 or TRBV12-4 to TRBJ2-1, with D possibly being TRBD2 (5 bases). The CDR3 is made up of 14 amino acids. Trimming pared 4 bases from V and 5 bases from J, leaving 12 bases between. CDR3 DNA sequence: TGTGCCAGCAGTTCGCGACTACCTGACAATGAGCAGTTCTTC. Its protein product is CASSSRLPDNEQFF.

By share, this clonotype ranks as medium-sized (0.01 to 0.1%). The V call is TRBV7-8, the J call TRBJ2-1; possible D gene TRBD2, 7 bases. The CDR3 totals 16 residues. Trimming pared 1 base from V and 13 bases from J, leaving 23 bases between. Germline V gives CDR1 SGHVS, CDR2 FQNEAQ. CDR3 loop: CASSLVVGGGQETQFF. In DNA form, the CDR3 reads TGTGCCAGCAGCTTAGTGGTAGGGGGGGGTCAAGAGACCCAGTTCTTC.

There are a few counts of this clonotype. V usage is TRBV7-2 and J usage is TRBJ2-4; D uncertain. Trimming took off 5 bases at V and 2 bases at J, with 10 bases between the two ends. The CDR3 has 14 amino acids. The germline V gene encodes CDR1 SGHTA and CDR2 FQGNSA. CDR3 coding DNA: TGTGCCAGCAGCAGTTCTAATTCCAAAAACATTCAGTACTTC. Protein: CASSSSNSKNIQYF.

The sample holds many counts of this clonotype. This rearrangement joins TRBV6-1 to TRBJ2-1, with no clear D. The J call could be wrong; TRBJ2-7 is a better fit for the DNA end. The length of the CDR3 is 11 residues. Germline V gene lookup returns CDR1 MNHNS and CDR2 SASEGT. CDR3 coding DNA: TGTGCCAGCAGTTATGCGGATGAGCAGTACTTC. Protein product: CASSYADEQYF.

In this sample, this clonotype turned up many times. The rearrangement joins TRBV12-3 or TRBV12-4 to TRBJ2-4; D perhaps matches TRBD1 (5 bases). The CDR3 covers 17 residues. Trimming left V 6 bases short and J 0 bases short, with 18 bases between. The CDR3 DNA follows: TGTGCCAGCAGCCTTTATATCGACAGCCTAGCCAAAAACATTCAGTACTTC. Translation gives CASSLYIDSLAKNIQYF.

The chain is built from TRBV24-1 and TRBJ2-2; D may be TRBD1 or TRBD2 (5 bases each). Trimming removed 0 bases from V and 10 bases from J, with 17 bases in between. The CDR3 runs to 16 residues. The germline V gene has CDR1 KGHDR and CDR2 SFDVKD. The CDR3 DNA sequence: TGTGCCACCAGTGATTTGATGGGACCGCAGGCCGAGGAGCTGTTTTTT. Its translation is CATSDLMGPQAEELFF.

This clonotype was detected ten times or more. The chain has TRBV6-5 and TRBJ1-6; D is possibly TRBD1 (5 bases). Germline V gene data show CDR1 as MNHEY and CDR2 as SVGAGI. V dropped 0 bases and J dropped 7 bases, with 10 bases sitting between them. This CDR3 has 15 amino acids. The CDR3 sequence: CASSYSGRGNSPLHF. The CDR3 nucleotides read TGTGCCAGCAGTTACTCGGGACGCGGAAATTCACCCCTCCACTTT.

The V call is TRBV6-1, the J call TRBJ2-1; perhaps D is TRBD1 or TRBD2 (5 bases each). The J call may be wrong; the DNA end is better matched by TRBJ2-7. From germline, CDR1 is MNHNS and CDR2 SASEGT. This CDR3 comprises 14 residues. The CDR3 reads CASGTPSSYNEQYF. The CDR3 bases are TGTGCCAGCGGGACCCCGAGCTCCTACAATGAGCAGTACTTC.